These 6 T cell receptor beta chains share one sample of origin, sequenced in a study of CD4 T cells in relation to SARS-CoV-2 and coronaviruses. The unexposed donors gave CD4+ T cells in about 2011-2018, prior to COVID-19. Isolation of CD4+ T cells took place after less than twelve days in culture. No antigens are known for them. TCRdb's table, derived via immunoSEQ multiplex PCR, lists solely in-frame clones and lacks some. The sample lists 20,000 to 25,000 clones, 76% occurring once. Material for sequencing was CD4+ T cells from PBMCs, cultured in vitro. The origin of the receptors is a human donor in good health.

The CDR3 coding sequence is TGTGCCAGCAGCTTTGAGGGGGGCATCTCTGGAAACACCATATATTTT. This gives the protein CASSFEGGISGNTIYF. The rearrangement joins TRBV11-2 to TRBJ1-3; a possible D gene is TRBD1 (6 bases). Germline-derived CDR1 and CDR2 are SGHAT and FQNNGV. CDR3 length: 16 residues. Trimming removed 3 bases from V and 0 bases from J, with 12 bases in between. The variable domain in full, with the rest retrieved from reference TRBV11-2 and TRBJ1-3, is EAGVAQSPRYKIIEKRQSVAFWCNPISGHATLYWYQQILGQGPKLLIQFQNNGVVDDSQLPKDRFSAERLKGVDSTLKIQPAKLEDSAVYLCASSFEGGISGNTIYFGEGSWLTVV.

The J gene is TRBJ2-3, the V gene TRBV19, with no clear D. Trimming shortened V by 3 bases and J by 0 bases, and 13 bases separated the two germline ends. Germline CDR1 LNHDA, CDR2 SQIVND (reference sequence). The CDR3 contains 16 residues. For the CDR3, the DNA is TGTGCCAGTAGTATGTCCCGCGGAATTAGCACAGATACGCAGTATTTT. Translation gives CASSMSRGISTDTQYF.

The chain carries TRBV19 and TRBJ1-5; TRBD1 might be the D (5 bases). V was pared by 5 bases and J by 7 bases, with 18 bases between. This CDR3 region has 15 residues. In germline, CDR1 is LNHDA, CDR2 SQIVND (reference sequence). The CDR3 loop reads CASSVKWQGDQPQHF. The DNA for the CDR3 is TGTGCCAGTAGTGTCAAGTGGCAGGGAGACCAGCCCCAGCATTTT. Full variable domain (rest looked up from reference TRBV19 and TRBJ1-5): DGGITQSPKYLFRKEGQNVTLSCEQNLNHDAMYWYRQDPGQGLRLIYYSQIVNDFQKGDIAEGYSVSREKKESFPLTVTSAQKNPTAFYLCASSVKWQGDQPQHFGDGTRLSIL.

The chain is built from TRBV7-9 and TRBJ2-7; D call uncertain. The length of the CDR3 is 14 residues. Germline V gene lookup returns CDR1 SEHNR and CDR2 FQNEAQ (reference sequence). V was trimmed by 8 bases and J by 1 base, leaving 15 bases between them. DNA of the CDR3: TGTGCCAGCGGCCCGATAACAGATTCCTACGAGCAGTACTTC. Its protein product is CASGPITDSYEQYF.

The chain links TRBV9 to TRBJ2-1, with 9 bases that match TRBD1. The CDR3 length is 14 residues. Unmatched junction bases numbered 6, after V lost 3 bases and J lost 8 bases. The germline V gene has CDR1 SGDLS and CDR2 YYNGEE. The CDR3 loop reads CASSGGQGVDEQFF. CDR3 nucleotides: TGTGCCAGCAGCGGGGGACAGGGAGTGGATGAGCAGTTCTTC.

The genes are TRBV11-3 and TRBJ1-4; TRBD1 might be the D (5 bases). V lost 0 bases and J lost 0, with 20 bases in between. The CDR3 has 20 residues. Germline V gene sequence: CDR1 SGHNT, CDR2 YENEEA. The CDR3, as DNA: TGTGCCAGCAGCTTAGAAGTGAAAGCACAGATCAGGGCAACTAATGAAAAACTGTTTTTT. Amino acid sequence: CASSLEVKAQIRATNEKLFF.